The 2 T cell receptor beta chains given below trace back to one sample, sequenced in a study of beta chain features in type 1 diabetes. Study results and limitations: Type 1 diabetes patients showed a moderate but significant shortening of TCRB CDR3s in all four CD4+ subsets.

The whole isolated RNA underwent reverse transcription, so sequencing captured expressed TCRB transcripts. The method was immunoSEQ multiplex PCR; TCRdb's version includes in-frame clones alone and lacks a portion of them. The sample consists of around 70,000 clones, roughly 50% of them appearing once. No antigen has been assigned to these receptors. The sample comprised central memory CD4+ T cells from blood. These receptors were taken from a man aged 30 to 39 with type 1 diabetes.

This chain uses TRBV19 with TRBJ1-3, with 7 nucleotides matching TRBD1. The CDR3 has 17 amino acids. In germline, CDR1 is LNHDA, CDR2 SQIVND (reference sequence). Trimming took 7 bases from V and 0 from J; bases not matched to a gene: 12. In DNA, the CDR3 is TGTGCCAGTACTGGGACAGCCCGAACAGGCTCTGGAAACACCATATATTTT. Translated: CASTGTARTGSGNTIYF.

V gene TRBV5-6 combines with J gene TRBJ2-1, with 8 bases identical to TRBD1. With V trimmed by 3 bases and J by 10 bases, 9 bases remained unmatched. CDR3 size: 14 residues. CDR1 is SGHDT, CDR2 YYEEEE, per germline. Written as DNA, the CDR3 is TGTGCCAGCAGCTGGGCGGACAGGGAAAGGGAGCAGTTCTTC. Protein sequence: CASSWADREREQFF.